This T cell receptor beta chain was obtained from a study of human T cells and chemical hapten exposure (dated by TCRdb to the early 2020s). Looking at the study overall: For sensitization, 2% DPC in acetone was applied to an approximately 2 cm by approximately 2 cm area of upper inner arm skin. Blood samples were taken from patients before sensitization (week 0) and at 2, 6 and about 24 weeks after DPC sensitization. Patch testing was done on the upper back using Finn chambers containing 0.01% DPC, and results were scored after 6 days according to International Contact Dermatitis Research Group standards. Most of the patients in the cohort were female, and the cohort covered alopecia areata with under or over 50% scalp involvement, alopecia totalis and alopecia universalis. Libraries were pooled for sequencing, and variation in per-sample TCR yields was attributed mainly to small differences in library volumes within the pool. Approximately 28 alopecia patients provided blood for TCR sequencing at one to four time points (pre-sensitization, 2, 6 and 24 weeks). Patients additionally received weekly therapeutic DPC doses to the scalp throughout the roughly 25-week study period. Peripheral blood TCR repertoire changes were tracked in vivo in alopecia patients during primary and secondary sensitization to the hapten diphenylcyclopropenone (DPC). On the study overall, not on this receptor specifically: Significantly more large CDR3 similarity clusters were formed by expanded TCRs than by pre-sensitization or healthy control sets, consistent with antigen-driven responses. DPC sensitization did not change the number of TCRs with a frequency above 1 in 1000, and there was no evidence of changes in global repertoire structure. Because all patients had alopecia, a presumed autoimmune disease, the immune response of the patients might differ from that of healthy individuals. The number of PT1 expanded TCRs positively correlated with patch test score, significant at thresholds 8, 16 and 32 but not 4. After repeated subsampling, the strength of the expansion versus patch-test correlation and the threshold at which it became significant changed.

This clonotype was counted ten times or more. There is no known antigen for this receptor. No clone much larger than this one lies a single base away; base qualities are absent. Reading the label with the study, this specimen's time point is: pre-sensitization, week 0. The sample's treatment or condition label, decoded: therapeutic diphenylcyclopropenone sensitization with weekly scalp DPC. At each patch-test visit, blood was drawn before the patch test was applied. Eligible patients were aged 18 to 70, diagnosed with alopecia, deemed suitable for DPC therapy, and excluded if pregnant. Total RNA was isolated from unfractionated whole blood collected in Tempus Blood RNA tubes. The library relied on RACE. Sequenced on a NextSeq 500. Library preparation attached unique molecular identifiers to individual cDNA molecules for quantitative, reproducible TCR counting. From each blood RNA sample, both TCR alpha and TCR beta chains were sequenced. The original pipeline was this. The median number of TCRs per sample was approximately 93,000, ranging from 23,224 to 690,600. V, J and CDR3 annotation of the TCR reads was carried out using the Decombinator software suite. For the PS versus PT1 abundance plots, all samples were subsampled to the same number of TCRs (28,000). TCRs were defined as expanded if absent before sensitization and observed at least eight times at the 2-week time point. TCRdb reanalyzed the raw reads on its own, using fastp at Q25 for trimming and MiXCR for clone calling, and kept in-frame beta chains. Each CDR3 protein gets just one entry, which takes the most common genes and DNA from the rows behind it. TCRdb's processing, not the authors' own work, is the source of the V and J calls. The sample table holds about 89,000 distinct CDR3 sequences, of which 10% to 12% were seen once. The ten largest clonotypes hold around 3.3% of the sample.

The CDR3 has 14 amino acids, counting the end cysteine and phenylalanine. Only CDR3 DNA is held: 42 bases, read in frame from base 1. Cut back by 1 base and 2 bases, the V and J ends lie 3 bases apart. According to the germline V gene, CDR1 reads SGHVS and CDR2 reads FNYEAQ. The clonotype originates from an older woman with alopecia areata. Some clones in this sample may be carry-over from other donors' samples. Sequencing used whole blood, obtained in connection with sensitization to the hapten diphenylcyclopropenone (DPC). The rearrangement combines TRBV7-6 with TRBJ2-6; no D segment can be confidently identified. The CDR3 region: CASSLGAGANVLTF. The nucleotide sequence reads TGTGCCAGCAGCTTAGGTGCTGGGGCCAACGTCCTGACTTTC.